This T cell receptor beta chain was found in a study of blood T cell repertoires in COVID-19. About the research overall: Samples representing acute and convalescent COVID-19 were sourced from the United States, Italy and Spain.

CDR1 MDHEN and CDR2 SYDVKM come from the germline V gene. CDR3 length equals 14 residues. The V and J ends lost 3 bases and 2 bases, in that order; junction bases with no gene match: 2. The assay was immunoSEQ multiplex PCR, and TCRdb's table has in-frame clones only and misses some. The sample yields over 150,000 clones, 70% to 80% seen once. This clonotype was obtained from a woman aged 50 to 65 with acute or convalescent COVID-19. The sequenced material came from peripheral blood. This chain uses TRBV28 with TRBJ2-7; 9 bases fit TRBD2. The chain's CDR3 is CASSFGGRAYEQYF. CDR3 nucleotides: TGTGCCAGCAGTTTCGGCGGGAGGGCCTACGAGCAGTACTTC. Full variable domain (outside the CDR3, taken from reference TRBV28 and TRBJ2-7): DVKVTQSSRYLVKRTGEKVFLECVQDMDHENMFWYRQDPGLGLRLIYFSYDVKMKEKGDIPEGYSVSREKKERFSLILESASTNQTSMYLCASSFGGRAYEQYFGPGTRLTVT.